The 13 T cell receptor beta chains given below trace back to one sample, sequenced in a study of T cell repertoires in ileal Crohn's disease (dated 2019 in TCRdb). The library was made by the immunoSEQ multiplex PCR assay. TCRdb's version of the immuneACCESS table is confined to in-frame rearrangements and falls short of the full clone set. An unresolved V gene accounts for under half of the shortfall where checked; the remainder is of unknown origin. Within this sample are 13,000 to 15,000 clones, with roughly three quarters of them counted one time only. In total, the top ten clones hold around a sixth of the sample. The specimen sequenced was ileal tissue. The source is an adult with Crohn's disease.

V and J are TRBV9 and TRBJ2-3; TRBD2 agrees at 9 bases. This CDR3 spans 14 amino acids. Germline V gene sequence: CDR1 SGDLS, CDR2 YYNGEE. Unmatched junction bases numbered 4, after V lost 0 bases and J lost 8 bases. This CDR3 reads CASSVASGVVTQYF. The CDR3 DNA follows: TGTGCCAGCAGCGTAGCTAGCGGGGTGGTTACGCAGTATTTT.

This chain connects TRBV4-1 to TRBJ2-2; 7 nucleotides line up with TRBD1. Germline values: CDR1 MGHRA, CDR2 YSYEKL. V shed 0 bases, J shed 2 bases, and the junction held 9 bases outside the gene matches. This CDR3 comprises 18 residues. CDR3: CASSQERKRGQNTGELFF. CDR3 in DNA: TGCGCCAGCAGCCAAGAGAGGAAGAGGGGGCAAAACACCGGGGAGCTGTTTTTT.

The CDR3 DNA reads TGTGCCAGCGGCCAGAGCGGTGGGGCCAACGTCCTGACTTTC. It codes for CASGQSGGANVLTF. The V call is TRBV11-3, the J call TRBJ2-6, with D perhaps TRBD2 (5 bases). The V gene's germline CDR1 is SGHNT and CDR2 YENEEA. Trimming cost V 8 bases and J 3 bases, with 11 bases left between them. This CDR3 region has 14 residues.

V is TRBV30 and J is TRBJ1-2; D might be TRBD1 (6 bases). Germline CDR1 GTSNPN, CDR2 SVGIG (reference sequence). The CDR3 contains 15 residues. Trimming cost V 3 bases and J 4 bases, with 18 bases left between them. This CDR3 is CAWSLTGGEAYGYTF. The CDR3 nucleotides are TGTGCCTGGAGCTTGACAGGCGGAGAGGCCTATGGCTACACCTTC.

The rearrangement links TRBV19 to TRBJ1-2; D unresolved. From germline, CDR1 is LNHDA and CDR2 SQIVND (reference sequence). The CDR3 totals 13 residues. V was shortened by 4 bases and J by 4 bases, with 10 bases between the two germline ends. The CDR3 region is CASSTPQLYGYTF. The CDR3 DNA is TGTGCCAGTAGTACTCCACAGCTCTATGGCTACACCTTC.

This clone was observed a single time. This chain's CDR3 is CASSEVIAANEQFF. In DNA, the CDR3 is TGCGCCAGCAGTGAGGTGATAGCGGCCAATGAGCAGTTCTTC. This chain uses TRBV10-2 with TRBJ2-1; perhaps TRBD2 as D (6 bases). The germline V gene has CDR1 WSHSY and CDR2 SAAADI. V was pared by 2 bases and J by 6 bases, with 11 bases between. This CDR3 spans 14 amino acids.

The chain is built from TRBV27 and TRBJ2-2, with 11 bases aligning to TRBD1. The trim removed 8 bases at V and 0 bases at J, leaving 2 bases unmatched. This CDR3 is 15 amino acids long. The germline gives CDR1 MNHEY, CDR2 SMNVEV (reference sequence). The CDR3 here is CASGGQGANTGELFF. In nucleotides, the CDR3 is TGTGCCAGCGGGGGACAGGGGGCGAACACCGGGGAGCTGTTTTTT.

The CDR3 protein is CASSLGGLAASSYNEQFF. In DNA, the CDR3 is TGTGCCAGCAGCTTAGGGGGATTAGCGGCCAGCTCCTACAATGAGCAGTTCTTC. The gene calls are TRBV11-1 and TRBJ2-1; weak D call: TRBD2 (6 bases). Germline values: CDR1 SGHAT, CDR2 FQDESV (reference sequence). There are 18 residues in the CDR3. Trimming shortened V by 1 base and J by 0 bases, and 16 bases separated the two germline ends.

The V and J genes are TRBV14 and TRBJ2-5, with TRBD2 matching over 7 bases. V shed 4 bases and J 2 bases; nucleotides not matched to a gene: 7. This CDR3 contains 15 residues. Germline CDR1 reads SGHDN; CDR2 reads FVKESK. CDR3 loop: CASSRPGLLQETQYF. In DNA, the CDR3 is TGTGCCAGCAGCCGACCGGGACTACTACAAGAGACCCAGTACTTC.

The rearrangement joins TRBV15 to TRBJ1-1; D may be TRBD1 (5 bases). Trimming cost V 0 bases and J 9 bases, with 17 bases left between them. The germline V gene encodes CDR1 LNHNV and CDR2 YYDKDF (reference sequence). The CDR3 contains 15 residues. CDR3 coding DNA: TGTGCCACCAGCAGAGACAACAGGTTATCCGCTAAAGCTTTCTTT. Encoded protein: CATSRDNRLSAKAFF.

The chain employs TRBV9 and TRBJ2-2, with 14 bases identical to TRBD2. The length of the CDR3 is 16 residues. Germline lookup yields CDR1 SGDLS and CDR2 YYNGEE. Trimming took 4 bases from V and 6 from J; bases not matched to a gene: 5. CDR3 sequence reads: CASSLGTSGSAGELFF. CDR3 bases: TGTGCCAGCAGCCTCGGGACTAGCGGGAGCGCCGGGGAGCTGTTTTTT.

A few counts support this clone. The chain uses TRBV7-8 and TRBJ2-2, with D possibly TRBD1 on 5 matching bases. The germline V gene encodes CDR1 SGHVS and CDR2 FQNEAQ. Trimming took 5 bases from V and 4 from J, leaving 14 bases between them. The CDR3 runs 15 residues. CDR3 DNA: TGTGCCAGCAGCCGCCAGGACACCCCCACCGGGGAGCTGTTTTTT. Its translation is CASSRQDTPTGELFF.

The chain couples TRBV5-6 to TRBJ1-6, with D uncertain. The V and J ends lost 4 bases and 2 bases respectively, with 13 bases between them. This CDR3 has 16 amino acids. CDR1 is SGHDT, CDR2 YYEEEE, per germline. This chain's CDR3 is CASSMDWRAYNSPLHF. The CDR3 DNA reads as TGTGCCAGCAGCATGGACTGGCGGGCCTATAATTCACCCCTCCACTTT.